The clone carrying this TCR beta chain has a single count. Its antigen is unidentified. The entry originates in a study of OX40 agonist ivuxolimab in advanced cancers. Study results and caveats: Expanded clones were, on average, more numerous among CD8+ T cells than CD4+. Researchers did not establish what antigens the expanded peripheral T cells target.

TCRdb keeps only in-frame clones here, not all; method: immunoSEQ multiplex PCR. The sample lists approximately 44,000 clones, about 91% occurring once. The CDR3 is 13 residues long. From germline, CDR1 is MNHNY and CDR2 SVGAGI (reference sequence). V gave up 1 base and J gave up 7 bases, with 10 bases separating them. The V gene is TRBV6-6, the J gene TRBJ1-1; the D gene is possibly TRBD1 (6 bases). The specimen was CD4+ or CD8+ T cells sorted from blood, collected in a trial of the OX40 agonist ivuxolimab. This TCR derives from an adult with an advanced solid tumor such as melanoma, head and neck, liver or kidney cancer. CDR3 in amino acids: CASSYLGAGEAFF. In DNA, the CDR3 is TGTGCCAGCAGTTACTTGGGGGCCGGTGAAGCTTTCTTT.